A selection of T cell receptor beta chains follows, all from one sample in a study of T cell responses to AZD1222 COVID-19 vaccine. Sequencing was performed with immunoSEQ multiplex PCR; in TCRdb, only in-frame clones are kept and a portion is missing. This table has about 130,000 clones, 80% to 90% appearing once. This material consisted of peripheral blood, taken 28 days after the second AZD1222 dose. The receptors come from an adult who received the AZD1222 COVID-19 vaccine. The conserved cysteine and the conserved F or W are not part of the CDR3 here. D genes are given only for firm matches.

>TRBV7-9|NA
ASSFGRTNEKLF
>TRBV5-1|NA
ASSLAGEDYGYT
>TRBV5-1|NA
ASRVGTTNTEAF
>TRBV25-1|TRBD1
ASNQGAGANVLT
>TRBV12-3/TRBV12-4|TRBD1
ASSPRQGAEAF
>TRBV4-2|TRBD1
ASSQRFTGTGNQPQH
>TRBV7-8|TRBD2
ASSFSGAYNEQF
>TRBV7-9|TRBD1
ASSLAGQGLGEKLF
>TRBV29-1|TRBD1
SVVPGQGLPGAF
>TRBV6-6|NA
ASSYPPELHPYEQY
>TRBV19|TRBD1
ASSDFRGGRNYGYT
>TRBV18|TRBD2
ASSPPSGANNEQF
>TRBV6-1|NA
ASSEQVPTGIMDEQY
>TRBV5-3|TRBD1
ARSLVRDRGSNEKLF
>TRBV10-1|NA
ASTPRGPRISGANVLT
>TRBV7-9|TRBD1
ASSTTGGNQPQH
>TRBV25-1|NA
ASSEYGPIEAF
>TRBV2|TRBD2
ASSSSGGGTGELF
>TRBV6-5|TRBD1
ASSRRQGDTEAF
>TRBV18|NA
ASSPQGAVGTEAF
>TRBV19|NA
ASSIDTQFNQPQH
>TRBV30|TRBD1
AWRGDRGSQY
>TRBV20-1|NA
SVREGDTQY
>TRBV3-1/TRBV3-2|TRBD1
ASSQADRGGYGYT
>TRBV7-9|TRBD2
ASSLTSGLSSYNEQF
>TRBV7-8|NA
ASSPRGGPMDSPLH
>TRBV5-4|TRBD1
ASSLGTGGSWAKNIQY
>TRBV7-8|TRBD2
ASSRARGLAYNEQF
>TRBV5-4|NA
ASSPTGADNEQF
>TRBV7-9|NA
ASSPLGQEDTEAF
>TRBV7-2|NA
ASSPTPGAAGNTIY
>TRBV5-1|TRBD1
ASSAGTGGPYGYT
>TRBV19|NA
ASSTSRFGNQPQH
>TRBV6-5|NA
ASGYGENTEAF
>TRBV20-1|NA
SLTDNYGYT
>TRBV19|TRBD1
ASSPLGDRGGTEAF
>TRBV9|TRBD1
ASSWGTANTEAF
>TRBV27|NA
ASSLSSPTYGYT
>TRBV12-3/TRBV12-4|NA
ASSQGGNTEAF
>TRBV5-1|NA
ASSLSLTGISGNTIY
>TRBV5-1|TRBD1
ASSLTGGNSPLH
>TRBV3-1/TRBV3-2|NA
ASSQEEVGQF
>TRBV11-2|NA
ASSLVGGDTEAF
>TRBV5-1|TRBD1
ASSTLQGAYGYT
>TRBV18|TRBD1
ASSPPRTGSGNTIY
>TRBV4-2|NA
ASSQSSRTSLH
>TRBV5-5|TRBD1
ASSLTGDTEAF
>TRBV19|NA
ASSLTHPIYEQY
>TRBV3-1/TRBV3-2|TRBD2
ASSPREGAHEQY
>TRBV11-1|NA
ASSTRVNEQF
>TRBV19|TRBD1
ASTPGAQGAISNQPQH
>TRBV5-4|NA
ASSLARDGKTQY
>TRBV3-1/TRBV3-2|TRBD1
ASSRGQGGEGYT